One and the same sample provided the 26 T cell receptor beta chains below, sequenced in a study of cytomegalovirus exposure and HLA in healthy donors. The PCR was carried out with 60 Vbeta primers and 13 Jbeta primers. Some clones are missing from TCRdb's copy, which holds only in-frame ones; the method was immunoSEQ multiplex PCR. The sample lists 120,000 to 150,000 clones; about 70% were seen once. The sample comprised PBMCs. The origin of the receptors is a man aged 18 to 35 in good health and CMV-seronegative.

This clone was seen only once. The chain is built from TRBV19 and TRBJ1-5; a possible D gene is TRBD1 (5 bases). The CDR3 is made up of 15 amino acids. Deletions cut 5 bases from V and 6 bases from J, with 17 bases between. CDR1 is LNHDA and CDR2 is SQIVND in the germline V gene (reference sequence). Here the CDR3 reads CASSVISGSSQPQHF. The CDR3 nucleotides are TGTGCCAGTAGTGTCATTTCAGGGTCTAGTCAGCCCCAGCATTTT.

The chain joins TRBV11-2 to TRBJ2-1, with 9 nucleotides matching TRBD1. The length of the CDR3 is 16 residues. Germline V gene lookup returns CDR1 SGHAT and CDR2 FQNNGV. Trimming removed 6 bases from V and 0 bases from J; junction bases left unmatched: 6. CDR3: CASRSGQGLSYNEQFF. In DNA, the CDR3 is TGTGCCAGCAGGTCGGGACAGGGACTCTCCTACAATGAGCAGTTCTTC.

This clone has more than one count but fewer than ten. The CDR3 DNA reads as TGCGCCAGCAGTACACGGACAGGGGAGAGAAATACGCAGTATTTT. It encodes CASSTRTGERNTQYF. The chain couples TRBV5-1 to TRBJ2-3; 9 bases fit TRBD1. V trimming: 5 bases; J trimming: 7 bases; junction bases outside the gene matches: 11. CDR3 length: 15 residues. Germline lookup yields CDR1 SGHRS and CDR2 YFSETQ. The complete variable domain, with remaining parts taken from reference TRBV5-1 and TRBJ2-3, reads KAGVTQTPRYLIKTRGQQVTLSCSPISGHRSVSWYQQTPGQGLQFLFEYFSETQRNKGNFPGRFSGRQFSNSRSEMNVSTLELGDSALYLCASSTRTGERNTQYFGPGTRLTVL.

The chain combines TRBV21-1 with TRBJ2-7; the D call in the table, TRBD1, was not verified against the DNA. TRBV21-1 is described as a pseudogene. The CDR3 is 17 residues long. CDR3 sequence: CASSKETNKDSSYEQYF. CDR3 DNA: TGTGCCAGCAGCAAAGAAACAAACAAGGACAGCTCCTACGAGCAGTACTTC.

The CDR3 protein is CASSLEGAWGYTF. As DNA, the CDR3 is TGTGCCAGCAGCTTGGAGGGGGCTTGGGGCTACACCTTC. The chain is built from TRBV5-4 and TRBJ1-2, with 7 bases matching TRBD1. Germline CDR1 reads SGHNT; CDR2 reads YYREEE (reference sequence). Unmatched junction bases numbered 4, after V lost 0 bases and J lost 8 bases. There are 13 residues in the CDR3.

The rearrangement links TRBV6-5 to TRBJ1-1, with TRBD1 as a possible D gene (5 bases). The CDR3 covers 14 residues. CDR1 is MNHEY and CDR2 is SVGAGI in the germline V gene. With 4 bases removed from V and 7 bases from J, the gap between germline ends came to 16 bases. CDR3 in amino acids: CASSWGEGKGEAFF. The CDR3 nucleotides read TGTGCCAGCAGTTGGGGGGAAGGAAAAGGTGAAGCTTTCTTT.

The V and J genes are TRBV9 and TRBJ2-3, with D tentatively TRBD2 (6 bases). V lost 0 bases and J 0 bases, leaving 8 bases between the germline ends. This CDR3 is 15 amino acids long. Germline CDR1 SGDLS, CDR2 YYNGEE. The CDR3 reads CASSVAGASTDTQYF. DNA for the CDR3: TGTGCCAGCAGCGTAGCGGGAGCTAGCACAGATACGCAGTATTTT.

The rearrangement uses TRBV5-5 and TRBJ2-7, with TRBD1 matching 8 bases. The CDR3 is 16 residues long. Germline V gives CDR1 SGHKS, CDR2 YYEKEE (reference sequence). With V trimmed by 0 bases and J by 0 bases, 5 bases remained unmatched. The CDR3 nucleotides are TGTGCCAGCAGCTTGGGTCCGGGACAGGACTCCTACGAGCAGTACTTC. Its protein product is CASSLGPGQDSYEQYF.

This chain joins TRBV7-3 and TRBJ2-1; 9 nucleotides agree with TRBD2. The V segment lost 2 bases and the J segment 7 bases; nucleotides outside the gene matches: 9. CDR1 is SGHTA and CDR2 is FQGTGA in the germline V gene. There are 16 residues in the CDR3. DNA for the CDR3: TGTGCCAGCAGCTTAGTTGGTAGCGGGAGAAGGAATGAGCAGTTCTTC. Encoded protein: CASSLVGSGRRNEQFF.

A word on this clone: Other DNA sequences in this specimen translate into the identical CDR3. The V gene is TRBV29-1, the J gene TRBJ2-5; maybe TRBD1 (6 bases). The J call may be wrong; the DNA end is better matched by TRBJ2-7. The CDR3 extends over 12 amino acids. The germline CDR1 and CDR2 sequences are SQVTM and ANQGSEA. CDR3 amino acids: CSVGTGTYEQYF. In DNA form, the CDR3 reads TGCAGCGTTGGCACAGGGACCTACGAGCAGTACTTC.

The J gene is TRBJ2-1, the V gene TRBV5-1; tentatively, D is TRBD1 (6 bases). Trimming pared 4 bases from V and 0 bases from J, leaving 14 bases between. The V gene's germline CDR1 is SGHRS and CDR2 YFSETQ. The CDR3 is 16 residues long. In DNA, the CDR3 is TGCGCCAGCAGCCCTACAGGGTCGAACTCCTACAATGAGCAGTTCTTC. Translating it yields CASSPTGSNSYNEQFF.

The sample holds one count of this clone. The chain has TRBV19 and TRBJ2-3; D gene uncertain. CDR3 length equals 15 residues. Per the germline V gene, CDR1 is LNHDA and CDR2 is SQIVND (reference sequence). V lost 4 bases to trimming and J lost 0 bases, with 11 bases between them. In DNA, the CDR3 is TGTGCCAGTAGTAGGGCGCGACCAAGCACAGATACGCAGTATTTT. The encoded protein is CASSRARPSTDTQYF. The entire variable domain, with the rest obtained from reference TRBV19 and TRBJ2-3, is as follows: DGGITQSPKYLFRKEGQNVTLSCEQNLNHDAMYWYRQDPGQGLRLIYYSQIVNDFQKGDIAEGYSVSREKKESFPLTVTSAQKNPTAFYLCASSRARPSTDTQYFGPGTRLTVL.

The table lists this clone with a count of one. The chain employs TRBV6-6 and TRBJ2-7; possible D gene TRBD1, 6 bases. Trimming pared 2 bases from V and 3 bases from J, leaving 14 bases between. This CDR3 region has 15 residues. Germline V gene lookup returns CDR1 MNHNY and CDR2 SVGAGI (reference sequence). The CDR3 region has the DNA TGTGCCAGCAGTTACATGGGACAATCCATCTACGAGCAGTACTTC. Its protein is CASSYMGQSIYEQYF.

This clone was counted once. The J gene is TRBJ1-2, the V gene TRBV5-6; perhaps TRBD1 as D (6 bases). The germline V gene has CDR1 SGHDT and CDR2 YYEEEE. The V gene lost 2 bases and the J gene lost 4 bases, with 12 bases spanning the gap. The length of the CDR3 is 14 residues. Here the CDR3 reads CASSFGGGGYGYTF. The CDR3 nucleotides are TGTGCCAGCAGCTTTGGGGGGGGCGGCTATGGCTACACCTTC.

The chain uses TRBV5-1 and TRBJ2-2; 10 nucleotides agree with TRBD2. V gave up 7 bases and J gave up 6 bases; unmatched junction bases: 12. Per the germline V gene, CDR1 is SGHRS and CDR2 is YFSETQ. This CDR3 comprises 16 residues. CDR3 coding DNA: TGCGCCAGCTCGGGGCTAGCGGGAGATCGTTCCGGGGAGCTGTTTTTT. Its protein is CASSGLAGDRSGELFF.

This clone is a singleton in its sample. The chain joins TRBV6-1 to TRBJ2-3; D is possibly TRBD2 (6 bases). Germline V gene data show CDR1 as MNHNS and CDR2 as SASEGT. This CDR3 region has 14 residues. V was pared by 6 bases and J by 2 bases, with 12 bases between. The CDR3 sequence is CASRDYLDTDTQYF. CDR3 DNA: TGTGCCAGCAGGGACTACCTAGACACAGATACGCAGTATTTT.

Here the CDR3 reads CASSALGRQETQYF. In DNA, the CDR3 is TGTGCCAGCAGCGCCTTGGGGAGGCAAGAGACCCAGTACTTC. The rearrangement joins TRBV9 to TRBJ2-5; D is perhaps TRBD2 (6 bases). The CDR3 is 14 amino acids. V lost 3 bases and J lost 2, with 11 bases in between. Germline V gives CDR1 SGDLS, CDR2 YYNGEE.

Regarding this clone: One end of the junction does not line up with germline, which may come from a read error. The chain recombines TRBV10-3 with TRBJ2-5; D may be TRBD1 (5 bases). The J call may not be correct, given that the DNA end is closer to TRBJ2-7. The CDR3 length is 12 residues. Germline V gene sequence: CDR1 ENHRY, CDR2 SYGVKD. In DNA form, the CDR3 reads TGTGCCATCGGTGAAGGGGCCTACGAGCAGTACTTC. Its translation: CAIGEGAYEQYF.

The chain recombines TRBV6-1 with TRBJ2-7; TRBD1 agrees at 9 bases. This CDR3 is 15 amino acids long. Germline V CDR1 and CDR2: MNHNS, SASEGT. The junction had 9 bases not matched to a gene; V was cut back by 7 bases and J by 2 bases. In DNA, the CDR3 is TGTGCCAGCAACCTTCAAACAGGGGGCCCCTACGAGCAGTACTTC. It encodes CASNLQTGGPYEQYF.

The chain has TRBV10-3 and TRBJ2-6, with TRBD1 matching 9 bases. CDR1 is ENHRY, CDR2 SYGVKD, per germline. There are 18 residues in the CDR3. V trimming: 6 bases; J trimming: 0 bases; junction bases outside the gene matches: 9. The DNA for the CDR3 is TGTGCCATCAGGGGATCCGGGACAGGGTCCTCTGGGGCCAACGTCCTGACTTTC. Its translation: CAIRGSGTGSSGANVLTF.

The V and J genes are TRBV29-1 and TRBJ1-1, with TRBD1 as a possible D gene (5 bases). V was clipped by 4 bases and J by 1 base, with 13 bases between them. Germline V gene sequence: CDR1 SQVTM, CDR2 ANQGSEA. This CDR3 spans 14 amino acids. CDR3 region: CSVARRQGNTEAFF. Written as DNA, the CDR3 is TGCAGCGTTGCGAGGCGGCAGGGGAACACTGAAGCTTTCTTT.

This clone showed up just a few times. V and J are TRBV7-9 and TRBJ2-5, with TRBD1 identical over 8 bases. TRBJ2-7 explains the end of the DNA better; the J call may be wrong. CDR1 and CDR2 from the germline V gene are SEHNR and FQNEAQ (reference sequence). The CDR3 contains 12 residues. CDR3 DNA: TGTGCCAGCAGTAGACAGGGGTACGAGCAGTACTTC. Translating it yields CASSRQGYEQYF.

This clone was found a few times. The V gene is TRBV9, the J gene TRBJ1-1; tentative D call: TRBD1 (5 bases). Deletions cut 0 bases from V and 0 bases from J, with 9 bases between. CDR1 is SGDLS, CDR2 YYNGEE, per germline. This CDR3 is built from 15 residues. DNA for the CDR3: TGTGCCAGCAGCGTAGCCGGGGGAATGAACACTGAAGCTTTCTTT. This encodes CASSVAGGMNTEAFF.

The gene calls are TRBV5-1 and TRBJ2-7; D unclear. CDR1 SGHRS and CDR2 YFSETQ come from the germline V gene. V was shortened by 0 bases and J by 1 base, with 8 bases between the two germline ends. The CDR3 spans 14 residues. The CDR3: CASSLGGSSYEQYF. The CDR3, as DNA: TGCGCCAGCAGCTTGGGAGGTAGTTCCTACGAGCAGTACTTC.

The CDR3 DNA sequence: TGTGCCAGCAGCTACCTGGGGGGGGGCTATAATTCACCCCTCCACTTT. It specifies CASSYLGGGYNSPLHF. The genes are TRBV7-8 and TRBJ1-6; a possible D gene is TRBD1 (5 bases). The CDR3 covers 16 residues. V gave up 4 bases and J gave up 3 bases, with 13 bases separating them. Germline V CDR1 and CDR2: SGHVS, FQNEAQ. The full variable domain, its missing parts supplied by reference TRBV7-8 and TRBJ1-6, is GAGVSQSPRYKVAKRGQDVALRCDPISGHVSLFWYQQALGQGPEFLTYFQNEAQLDKSGLPSDRFFAERPEGSVSTLKIQRTQQEDSAVYLCASSYLGGGYNSPLHFGNGTRLTVT.

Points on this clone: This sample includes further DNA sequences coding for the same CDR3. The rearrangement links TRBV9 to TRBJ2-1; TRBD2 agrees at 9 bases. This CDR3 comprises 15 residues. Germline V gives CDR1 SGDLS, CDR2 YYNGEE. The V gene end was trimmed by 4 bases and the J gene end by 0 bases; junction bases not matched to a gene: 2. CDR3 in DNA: TGTGCCAGCAGCAGCGGGGGGAGCTCCTACAATGAGCAGTTCTTC. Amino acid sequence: CASSSGGSSYNEQFF. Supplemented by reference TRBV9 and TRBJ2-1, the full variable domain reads DSGVTQTPKHLITATGQRVTLRCSPRSGDLSVYWYQQSLDQGLQFLIQYYNGEERAKGNILERFSAQQFPDLHSELNLSSLELGDSALYFCASSSGGSSYNEQFFGPGTRLTVL.